This T cell receptor beta chain is from a study of technical replicates of blood from four donors. Germline lookup yields CDR1 PRHDT and CDR2 FYEKMQ (reference sequence). This CDR3 is built from 12 residues. Trimming pared 1 base from V and 8 bases from J, leaving 8 bases between. The repertoire was sequenced with immunoSEQ multiplex PCR; TCRdb's copy has only in-frame clones and lacks some. The repertoire holds fewer than 60,000 clones, with about 95% as singletons. The chain employs TRBV13 and TRBJ1-1; D remains ambiguous. This sequence originates from a human donor in good health. Some clones in this sample may be carry-over from other donors' samples. Sequenced input: PBMCs. This CDR3 is CASSLVSGEAFF. The DNA of the CDR3 is TGTGCCAGCAGCTTAGTTTCAGGCGAAGCTTTCTTT.